This record looks at one TCR beta chain sequence and its context. What it recognizes is unknown. This entry belongs to a study of a mutant IDH1 vaccine in newly diagnosed glioma. Study background: Of treated patients, 62.5% were men and roughly 38% women, averaging roughly 42 years. Prior therapy was radiotherapy, temozolomide, or both; most received both.

As for time point: baseline, week 1 (first vaccination visit). Treatment in this sample: pre-vaccination baseline after standard-of-care therapy. There were new WHO grade 3 or 4 astrocytomas in the donors, and these were IDH1-mutant and ATRX-lost. Sequencing used immunoSEQ multiplex PCR; TCRdb keeps in-frame clones, though not all of them. Counted here are 25,000 to 35,000 clones, more than 65% occurring once; the ten biggest clones make up roughly a fifth. Notes on the study in general: Top-clonotype changes in peripheral T cells seemed unrelated to pseudoprogression.

The germline gives CDR1 SGHVS, CDR2 FNYEAQ. Trimming took 6 bases from V and 5 from J; bases not matched to a gene: 4. There are 14 residues in the CDR3. Sequenced here: PBMCs, sampled from a glioma patient treated with radiotherapy, temozolomide or both. The V gene is TRBV7-6, the J gene TRBJ1-4; 9 positions match TRBD1. The receptor was derived from a man aged 25-45 years with glioma. The CDR3 here is CASSSGTGNEKLFF. Written as DNA, the CDR3 is TGTGCCAGCAGTTCCGGGACAGGGAATGAAAAACTGTTTTTT.